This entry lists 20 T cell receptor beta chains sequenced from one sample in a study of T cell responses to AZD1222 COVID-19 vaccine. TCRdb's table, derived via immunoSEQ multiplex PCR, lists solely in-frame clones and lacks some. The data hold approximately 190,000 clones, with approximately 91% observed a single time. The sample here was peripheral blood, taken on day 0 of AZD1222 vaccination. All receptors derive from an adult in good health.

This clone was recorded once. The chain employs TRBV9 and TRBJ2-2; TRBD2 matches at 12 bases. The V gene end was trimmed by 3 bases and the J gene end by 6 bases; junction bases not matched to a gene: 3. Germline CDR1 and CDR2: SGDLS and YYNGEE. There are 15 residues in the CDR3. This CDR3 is CASSATSGGPGELFF. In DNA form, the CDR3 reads TGTGCCAGCAGCGCAACTAGCGGGGGGCCCGGGGAGCTGTTTTTT.

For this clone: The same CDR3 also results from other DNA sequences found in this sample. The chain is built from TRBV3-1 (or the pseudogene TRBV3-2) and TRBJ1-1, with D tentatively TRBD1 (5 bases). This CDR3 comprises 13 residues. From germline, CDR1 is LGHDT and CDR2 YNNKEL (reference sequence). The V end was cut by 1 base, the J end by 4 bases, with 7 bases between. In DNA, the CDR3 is TGTGCCAGCAGCCAAGGGGGGGGCACTGAAGCTTTCTTT. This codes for CASSQGGGTEAFF.

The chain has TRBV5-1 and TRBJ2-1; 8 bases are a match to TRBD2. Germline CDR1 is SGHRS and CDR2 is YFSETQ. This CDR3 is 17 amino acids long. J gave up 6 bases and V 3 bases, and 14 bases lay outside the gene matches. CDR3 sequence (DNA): TGCGCCAGCAGCTCTGTTCCCGGACTAGCCACGAGCAATGAGCAGTTCTTC. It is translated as CASSSVPGLATSNEQFF.

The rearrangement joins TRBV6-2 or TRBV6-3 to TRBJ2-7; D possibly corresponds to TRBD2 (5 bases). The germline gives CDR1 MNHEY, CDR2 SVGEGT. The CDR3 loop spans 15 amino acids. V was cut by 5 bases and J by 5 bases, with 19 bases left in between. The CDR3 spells CASSTRTRVGNEQYF. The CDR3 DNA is TGTGCCAGCAGTACACGGACGAGGGTGGGTAACGAGCAGTACTTC.

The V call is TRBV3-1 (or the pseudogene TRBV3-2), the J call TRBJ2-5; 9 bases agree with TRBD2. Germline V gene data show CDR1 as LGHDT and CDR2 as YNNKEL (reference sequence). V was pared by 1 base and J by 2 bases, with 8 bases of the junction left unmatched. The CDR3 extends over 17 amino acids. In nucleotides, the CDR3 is TGTGCCAGCAGCCAAGTGTTAGCGGGAGTGGGGCAAGAGACCCAGTACTTC. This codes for CASSQVLAGVGQETQYF.

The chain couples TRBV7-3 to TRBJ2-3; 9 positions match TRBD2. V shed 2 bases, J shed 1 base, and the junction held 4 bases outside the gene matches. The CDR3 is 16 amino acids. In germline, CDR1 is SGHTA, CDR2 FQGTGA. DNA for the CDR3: TGTGCCAGCAGCTTACTTGTAGCGGGAGGCACAGATACGCAGTATTTT. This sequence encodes CASSLLVAGGTDTQYF.

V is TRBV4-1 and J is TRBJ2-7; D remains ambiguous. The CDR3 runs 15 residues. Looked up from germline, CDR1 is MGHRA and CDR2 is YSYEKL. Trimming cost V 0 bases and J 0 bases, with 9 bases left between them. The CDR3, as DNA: TGCGCCAGCAGCCAAGATCGTGCCGACTCCTACGAGCAGTACTTC. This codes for CASSQDRADSYEQYF.

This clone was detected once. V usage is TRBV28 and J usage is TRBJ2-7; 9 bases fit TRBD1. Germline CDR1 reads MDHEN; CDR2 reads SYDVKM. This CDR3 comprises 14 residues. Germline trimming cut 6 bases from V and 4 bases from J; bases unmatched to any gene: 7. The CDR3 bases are TGTGCCAGCAGACCACCGGGACAGGGTTACGAGCAGTACTTC. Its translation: CASRPPGQGYEQYF.

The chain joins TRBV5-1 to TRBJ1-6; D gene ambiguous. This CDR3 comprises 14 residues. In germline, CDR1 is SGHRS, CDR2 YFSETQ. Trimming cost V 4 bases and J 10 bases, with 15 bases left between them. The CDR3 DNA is TGCGCCAGCAGCCCCGAGTCTAGGAGCTCACCCCTCCACTTT. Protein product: CASSPESRSSPLHF.

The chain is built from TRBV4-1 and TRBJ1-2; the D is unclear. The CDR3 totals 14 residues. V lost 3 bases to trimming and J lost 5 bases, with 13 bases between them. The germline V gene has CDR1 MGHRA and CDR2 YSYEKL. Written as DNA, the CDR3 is TGCGCCAGCAGCCATGGGTGTGTACCGTATGGCTACACCTTC. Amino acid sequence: CASSHGCVPYGYTF.

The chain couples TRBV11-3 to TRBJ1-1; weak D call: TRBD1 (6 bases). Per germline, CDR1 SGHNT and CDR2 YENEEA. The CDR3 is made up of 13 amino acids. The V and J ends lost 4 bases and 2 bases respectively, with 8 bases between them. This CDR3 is CASSWDKNTEAFF. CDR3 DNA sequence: TGTGCCAGCAGCTGGGACAAAAACACTGAAGCTTTCTTT. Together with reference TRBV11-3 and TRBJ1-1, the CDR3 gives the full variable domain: EAGVVQSPRYKIIEKKQPVAFWCNPISGHNTLYWYLQNLGQGPELLIRYENEEAVDDSQLPKDRFSAERLKGVDSTLKIQPAELGDSAVYLCASSWDKNTEAFFGQGTRLTVV.

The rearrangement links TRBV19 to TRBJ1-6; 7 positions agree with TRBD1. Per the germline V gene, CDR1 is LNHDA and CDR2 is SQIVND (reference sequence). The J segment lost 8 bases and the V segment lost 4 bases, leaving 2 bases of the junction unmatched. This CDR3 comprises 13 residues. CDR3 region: CASSRDSDSPLHF. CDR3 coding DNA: TGTGCCAGTAGTAGGGACAGTGATTCACCCCTCCACTTT.

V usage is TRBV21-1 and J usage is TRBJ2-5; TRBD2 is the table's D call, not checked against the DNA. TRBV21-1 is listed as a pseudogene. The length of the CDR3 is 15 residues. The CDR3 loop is CASSKGLAARETQYF. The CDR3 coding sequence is TGTGCCAGCAGCAAAGGACTAGCGGCGCGGGAGACCCAGTACTTC.

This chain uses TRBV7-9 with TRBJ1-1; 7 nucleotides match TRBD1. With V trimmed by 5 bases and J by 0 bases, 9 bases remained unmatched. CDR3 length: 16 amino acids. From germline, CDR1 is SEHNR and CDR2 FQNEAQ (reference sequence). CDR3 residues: CASSQKPGQMNTEAFF. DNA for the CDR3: TGTGCCAGCAGCCAAAAACCGGGACAGATGAACACTGAAGCTTTCTTT. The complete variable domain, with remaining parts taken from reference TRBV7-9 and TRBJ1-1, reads DTGVSQNPRHKITKRGQNVTFRCDPISEHNRLYWYRQTLGQGPEFLTYFQNEAQLEKSRLLSDRFSAERPKGSFSTLEIQRTEQGDSAMYLCASSQKPGQMNTEAFFGQGTRLTVV.

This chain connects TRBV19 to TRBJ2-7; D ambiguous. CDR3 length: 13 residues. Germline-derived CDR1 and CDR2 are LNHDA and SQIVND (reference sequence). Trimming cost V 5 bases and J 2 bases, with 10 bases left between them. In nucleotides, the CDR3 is TGTGCCAGTAGTCTCGGACCAACCTACGAGCAGTACTTC. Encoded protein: CASSLGPTYEQYF.

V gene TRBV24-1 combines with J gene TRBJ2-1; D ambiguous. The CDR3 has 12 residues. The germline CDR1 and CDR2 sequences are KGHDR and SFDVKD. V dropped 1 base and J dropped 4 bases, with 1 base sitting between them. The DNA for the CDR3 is TGTGCCACCAGTGATTTATACAATGAGCAGTTCTTC. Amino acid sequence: CATSDLYNEQFF.

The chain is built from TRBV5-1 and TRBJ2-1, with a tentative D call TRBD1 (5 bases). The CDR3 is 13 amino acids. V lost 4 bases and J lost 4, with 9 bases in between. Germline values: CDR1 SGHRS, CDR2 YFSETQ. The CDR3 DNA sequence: TGCGCCAGCAGCCAGACAGCGTACAATGAGCAGTTCTTC. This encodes CASSQTAYNEQFF. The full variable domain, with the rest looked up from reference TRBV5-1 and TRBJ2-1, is KAGVTQTPRYLIKTRGQQVTLSCSPISGHRSVSWYQQTPGQGLQFLFEYFSETQRNKGNFPGRFSGRQFSNSRSEMNVSTLELGDSALYLCASSQTAYNEQFFGPGTRLTVL.

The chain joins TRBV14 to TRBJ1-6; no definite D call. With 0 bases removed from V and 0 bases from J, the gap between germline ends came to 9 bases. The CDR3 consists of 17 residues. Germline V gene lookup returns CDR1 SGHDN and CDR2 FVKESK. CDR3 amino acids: CASSQEGEYSYNSPLHF. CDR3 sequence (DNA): TGTGCCAGCAGCCAAGAAGGAGAATACTCCTATAATTCACCCCTCCACTTT.

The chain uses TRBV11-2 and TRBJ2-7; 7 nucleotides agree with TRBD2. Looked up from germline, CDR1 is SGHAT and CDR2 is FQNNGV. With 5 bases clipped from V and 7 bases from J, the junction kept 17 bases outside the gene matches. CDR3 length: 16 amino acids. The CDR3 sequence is CASSPDRERGSREQYF. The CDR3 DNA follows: TGTGCCAGCAGCCCCGACAGAGAGCGCGGGAGTAGGGAGCAGTACTTC.

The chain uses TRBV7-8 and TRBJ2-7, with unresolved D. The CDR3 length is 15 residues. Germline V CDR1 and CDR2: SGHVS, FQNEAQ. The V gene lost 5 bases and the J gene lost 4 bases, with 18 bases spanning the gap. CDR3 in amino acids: CASSPLLFEVYEQYF. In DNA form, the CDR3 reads TGTGCCAGCAGCCCCCTGCTATTTGAGGTTTACGAGCAGTACTTC.